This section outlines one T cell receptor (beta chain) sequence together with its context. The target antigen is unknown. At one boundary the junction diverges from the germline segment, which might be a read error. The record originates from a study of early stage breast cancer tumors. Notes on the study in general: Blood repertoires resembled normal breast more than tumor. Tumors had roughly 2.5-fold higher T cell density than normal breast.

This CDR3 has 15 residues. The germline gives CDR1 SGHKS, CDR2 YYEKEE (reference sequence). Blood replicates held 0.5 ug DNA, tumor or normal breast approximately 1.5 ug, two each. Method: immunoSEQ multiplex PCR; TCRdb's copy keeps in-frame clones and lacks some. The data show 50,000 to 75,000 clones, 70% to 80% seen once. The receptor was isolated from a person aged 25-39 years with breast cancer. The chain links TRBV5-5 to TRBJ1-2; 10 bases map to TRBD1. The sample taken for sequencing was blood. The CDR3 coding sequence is TGTGCCAGCAGTCGCGGCCCCCCCGGACAGGGGGGCGCCCACTTC. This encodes CASSRGPPGQGGAHF.